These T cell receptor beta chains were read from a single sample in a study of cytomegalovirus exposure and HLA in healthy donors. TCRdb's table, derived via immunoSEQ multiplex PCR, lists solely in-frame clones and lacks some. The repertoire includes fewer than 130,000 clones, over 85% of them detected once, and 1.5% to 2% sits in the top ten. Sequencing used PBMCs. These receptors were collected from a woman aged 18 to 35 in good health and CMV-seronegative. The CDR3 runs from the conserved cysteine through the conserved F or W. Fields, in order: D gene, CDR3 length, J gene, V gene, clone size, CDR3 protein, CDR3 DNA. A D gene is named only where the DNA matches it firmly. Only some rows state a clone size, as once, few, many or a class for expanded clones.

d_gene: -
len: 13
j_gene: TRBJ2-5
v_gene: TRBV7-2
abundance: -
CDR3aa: CASSYQTQETQYF
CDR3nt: TGTGCCAGCAGCTACCAGACTCAAGAGACCCAGTACTTC

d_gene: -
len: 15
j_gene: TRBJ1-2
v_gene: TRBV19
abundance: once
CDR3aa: CASSRRTQAPMGYTF
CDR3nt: TGTGCCAGTAGTCGAAGAACACAGGCCCCTATGGGCTACACCTTC

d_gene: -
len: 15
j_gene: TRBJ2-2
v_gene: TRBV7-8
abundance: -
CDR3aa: CASISGTTNTGELFF
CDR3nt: TGTGCCAGCATCTCCGGGACAACAAACACCGGGGAGTTGTTTTTT

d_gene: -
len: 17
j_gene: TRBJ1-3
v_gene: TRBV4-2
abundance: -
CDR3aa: CASRQSDTGNSGNTIYF
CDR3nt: TGTGCCAGCAGGCAATCAGATACAGGGAACTCTGGAAACACCATATATTTT

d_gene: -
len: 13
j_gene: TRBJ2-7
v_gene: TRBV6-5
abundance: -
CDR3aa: CASRKTGTYEQYF
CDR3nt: TGTGCCAGCAGGAAGACAGGTACCTACGAGCAGTACTTC

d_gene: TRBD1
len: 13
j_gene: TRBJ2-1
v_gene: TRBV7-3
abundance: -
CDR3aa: CASSSDRGNEQFF
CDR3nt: TGTGCCAGCAGCTCGGACAGGGGAAATGAGCAGTTCTTC

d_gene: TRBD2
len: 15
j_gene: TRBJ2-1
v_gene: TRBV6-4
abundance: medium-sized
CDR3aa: CASSDTSGSYNEQFF
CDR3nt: TGTGCCAGCAGTGACACTAGCGGCTCCTACAATGAGCAGTTCTTC

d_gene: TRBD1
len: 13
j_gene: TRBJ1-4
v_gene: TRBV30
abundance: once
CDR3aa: CAWGPGGLGQLFF
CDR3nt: TGTGCCTGGGGACCAGGGGGCCTCGGCCAACTGTTTTTT

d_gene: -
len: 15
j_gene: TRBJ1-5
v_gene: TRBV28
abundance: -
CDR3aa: CASSFLPRGNQPQHF
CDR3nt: TGTGCCAGCAGTTTTTTACCGAGGGGCAATCAGCCCCAGCATTTT

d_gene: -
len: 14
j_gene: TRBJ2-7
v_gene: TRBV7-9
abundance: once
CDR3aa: CASSFNGHTYEQYF
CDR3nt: TGTGCCAGCAGCTTTAATGGGCACACCTACGAGCAGTACTTC

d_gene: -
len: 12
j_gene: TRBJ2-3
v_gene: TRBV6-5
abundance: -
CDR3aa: CASSYLQGRQYF
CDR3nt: TGTGCCAGCAGTTACTTACAGGGAAGGCAGTATTTT

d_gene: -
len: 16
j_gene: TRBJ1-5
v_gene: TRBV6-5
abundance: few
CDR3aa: CASSYPGQGLDQPQHF
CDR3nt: TGTGCCAGCAGTTACCCTGGACAAGGGTTGGACCAGCCCCAGCATTTT

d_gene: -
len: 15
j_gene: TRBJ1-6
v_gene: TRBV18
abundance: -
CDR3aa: CASSLLRSNNSPLHF
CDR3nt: TGTGCCAGCTCACTCCTCCGGTCAAATAATTCACCCCTCCACTTT

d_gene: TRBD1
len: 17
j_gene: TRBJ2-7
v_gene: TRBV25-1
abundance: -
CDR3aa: CASSAPSGQGFTYEQYF
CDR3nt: TGTGCCAGCAGTGCTCCCTCTGGACAGGGTTTCACCTACGAGCAGTACTTC

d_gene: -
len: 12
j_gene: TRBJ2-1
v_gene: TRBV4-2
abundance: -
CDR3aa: CASSQYPGEQFF
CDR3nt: TGTGCCAGCAGCCAGTACCCGGGGGAGCAGTTCTTC

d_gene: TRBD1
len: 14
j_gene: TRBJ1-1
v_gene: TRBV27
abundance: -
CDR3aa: CASSFDRAATEAFF
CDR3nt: TGTGCCAGCAGTTTCGACAGGGCGGCCACTGAAGCTTTCTTT

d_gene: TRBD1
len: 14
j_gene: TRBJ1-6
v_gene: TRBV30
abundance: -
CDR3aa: CAWSRDRINSPLHF
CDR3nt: TGTGCCTGGAGTCGGGACAGGATTAATTCACCCCTCCACTTT

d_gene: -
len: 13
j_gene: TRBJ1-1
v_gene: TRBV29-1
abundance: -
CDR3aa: CSVGGGGYTEAFF
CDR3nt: TGCAGCGTTGGGGGTGGAGGGTACACTGAAGCTTTCTTT

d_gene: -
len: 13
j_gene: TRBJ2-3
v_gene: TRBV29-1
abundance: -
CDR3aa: CSVLETSTDTQYF
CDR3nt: TGCAGCGTCCTGGAGACTAGCACAGATACGCAGTATTTT

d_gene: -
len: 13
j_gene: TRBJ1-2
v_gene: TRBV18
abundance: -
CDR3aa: CASSPDMREGYTF
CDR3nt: TGTGCCAGCTCACCAGATATGCGGGAAGGCTACACCTTC

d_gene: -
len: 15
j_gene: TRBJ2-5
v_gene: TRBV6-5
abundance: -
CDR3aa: CASSYFGTPQETQYF
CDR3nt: TGTGCCAGCAGTTATTTTGGGACACCGCAAGAGACCCAGTACTTC

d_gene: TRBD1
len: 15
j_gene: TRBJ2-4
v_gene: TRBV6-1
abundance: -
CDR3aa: CASSRGQGDKNIQYF
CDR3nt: TGTGCCAGCAGTCGCGGACAGGGGGACAAAAACATTCAGTACTTC

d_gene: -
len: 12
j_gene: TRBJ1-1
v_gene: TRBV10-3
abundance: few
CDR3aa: CANSDKTTEAFF
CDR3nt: TGTGCCAACTCCGACAAGACCACTGAAGCTTTCTTT

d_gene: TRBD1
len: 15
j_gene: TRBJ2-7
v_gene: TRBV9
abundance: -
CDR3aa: CASSVETGRVYEQYF
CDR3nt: TGTGCCAGCAGCGTTGAGACAGGGCGGGTCTACGAGCAGTACTTC

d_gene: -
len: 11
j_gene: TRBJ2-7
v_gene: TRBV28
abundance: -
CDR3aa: CASGRGYEQYF
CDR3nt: TGTGCCAGCGGTCGAGGTTACGAGCAGTACTTC

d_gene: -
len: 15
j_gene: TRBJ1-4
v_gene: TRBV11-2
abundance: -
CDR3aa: CASKQGPGTNEKLFF
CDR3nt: TGTGCCAGCAAACAGGGTCCGGGAACTAATGAAAAACTGTTTTTT

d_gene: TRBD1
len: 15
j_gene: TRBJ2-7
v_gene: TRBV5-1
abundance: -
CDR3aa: CASSSKGNRGYEQYF
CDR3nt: TGCGCCAGCAGCTCTAAAGGAAACAGGGGCTACGAGCAGTACTTC

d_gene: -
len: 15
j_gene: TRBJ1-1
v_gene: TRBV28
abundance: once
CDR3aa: CASSLWAGRSPEAFF
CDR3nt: TGTGCCAGCAGTTTGTGGGCAGGGAGGTCCCCTGAAGCTTTCTTT

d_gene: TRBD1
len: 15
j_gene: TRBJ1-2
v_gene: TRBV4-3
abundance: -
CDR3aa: CASSLRDRGGYGYTF
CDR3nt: TGCGCCAGCAGCCTCCGGGACAGGGGAGGCTATGGCTACACCTTC

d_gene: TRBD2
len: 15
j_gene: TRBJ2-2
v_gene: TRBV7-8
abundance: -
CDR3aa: CASRGREPGTGELFF
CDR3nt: TGTGCCAGCAGGGGGAGGGAGCCTGGGACCGGGGAGCTGTTTTTT

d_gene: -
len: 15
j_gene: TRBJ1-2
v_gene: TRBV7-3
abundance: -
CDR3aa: CASSPGTGLGYGYTF
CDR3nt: TGTGCCAGCAGTCCAGGAACAGGGTTAGGGTATGGCTACACCTTC

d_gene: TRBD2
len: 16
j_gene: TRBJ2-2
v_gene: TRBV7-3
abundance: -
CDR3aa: CASSFEREEFAGELFF
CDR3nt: TGTGCCAGCAGCTTCGAGCGGGAGGAATTTGCCGGGGAGCTGTTTTTT

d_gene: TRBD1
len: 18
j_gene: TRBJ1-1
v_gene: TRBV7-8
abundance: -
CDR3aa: CASSLVPTTGGFNTEAFF
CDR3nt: TGTGCCAGCAGCTTAGTCCCGACGACAGGGGGCTTTAACACTGAAGCTTTCTTT

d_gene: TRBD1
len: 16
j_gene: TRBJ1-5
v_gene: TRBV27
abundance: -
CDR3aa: CASSFLGKGAGQPQHF
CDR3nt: TGTGCCAGCAGTTTCCTTGGAAAGGGGGCTGGTCAGCCCCAGCATTTT

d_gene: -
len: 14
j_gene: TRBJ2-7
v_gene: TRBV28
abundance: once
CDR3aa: CASSSRPGTYEQYF
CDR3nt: TGTGCCAGCAGTAGTCGGCCAGGGACCTACGAGCAGTACTTC